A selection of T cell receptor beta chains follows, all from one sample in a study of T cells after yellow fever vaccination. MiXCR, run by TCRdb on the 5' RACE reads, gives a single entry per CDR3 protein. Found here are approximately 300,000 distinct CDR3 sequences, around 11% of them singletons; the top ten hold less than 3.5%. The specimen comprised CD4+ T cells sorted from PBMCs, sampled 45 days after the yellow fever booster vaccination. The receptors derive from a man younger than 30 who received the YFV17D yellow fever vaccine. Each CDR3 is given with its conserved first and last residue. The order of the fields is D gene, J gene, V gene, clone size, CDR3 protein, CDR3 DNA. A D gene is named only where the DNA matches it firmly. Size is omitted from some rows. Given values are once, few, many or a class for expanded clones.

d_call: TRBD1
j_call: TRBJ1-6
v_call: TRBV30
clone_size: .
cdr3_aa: CAWSPPGQGNSPLHF
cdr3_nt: TGTGCCTGGAGTCCACCGGGACAGGGGAATTCACCCCTCCACTTT

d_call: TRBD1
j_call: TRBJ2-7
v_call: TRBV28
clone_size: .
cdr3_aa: CASSRGGSVYEQYF
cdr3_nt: TGTGCCAGCAGCCGAGGGGGCAGCGTCTACGAGCAGTACTTC

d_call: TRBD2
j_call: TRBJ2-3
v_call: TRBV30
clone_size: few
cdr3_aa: CAWSPSGGTDTQYF
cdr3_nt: TGTGCCTGGAGCCCTAGCGGGGGAACAGATACGCAGTATTTT

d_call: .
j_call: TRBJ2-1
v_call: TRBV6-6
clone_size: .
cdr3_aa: CASTHSYNEQFF
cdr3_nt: TGTGCCAGCACCCACAGTTACAATGAGCAGTTCTTC

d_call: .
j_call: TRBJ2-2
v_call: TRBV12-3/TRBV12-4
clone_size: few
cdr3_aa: CASSLPRGSTGELFF
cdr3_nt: TGTGCCAGCAGTCTCCCCAGGGGAAGCACCGGGGAGCTGTTTTTT

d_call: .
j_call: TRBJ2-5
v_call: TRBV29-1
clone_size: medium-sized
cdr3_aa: CSVWIQETQYF
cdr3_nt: TGCAGCGTTTGGATCCAAGAGACCCAGTACTTC

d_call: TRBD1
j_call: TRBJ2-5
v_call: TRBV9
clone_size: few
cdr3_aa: CASSVRTGGGETQYF
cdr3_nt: TGTGCCAGCAGCGTGAGGACAGGGGGAGGAGAGACCCAGTACTTC

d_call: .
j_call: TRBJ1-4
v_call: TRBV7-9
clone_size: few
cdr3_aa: CASSLGTLNEKLFF
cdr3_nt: TGTGCCAGCAGCTTAGGGACTCTTAATGAAAAACTGTTTTTT

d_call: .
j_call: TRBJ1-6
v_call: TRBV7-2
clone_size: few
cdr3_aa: CASSLAPQFSPLHF
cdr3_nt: TGTGCCAGCAGCTTAGCCCCACAGTTTTCACCCCTCCACTTT

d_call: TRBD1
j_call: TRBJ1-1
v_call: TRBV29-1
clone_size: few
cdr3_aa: CSVGRRDRATHTEAFF
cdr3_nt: TGCAGCGTTGGGCGGAGGGACAGGGCGACCCACACTGAAGCTTTCTTT

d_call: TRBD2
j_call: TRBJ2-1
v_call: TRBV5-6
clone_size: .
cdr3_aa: CASSSPLREDEQFF
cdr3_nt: TGTGCCAGCAGCTCACCTCTACGGGAGGATGAGCAGTTCTTC

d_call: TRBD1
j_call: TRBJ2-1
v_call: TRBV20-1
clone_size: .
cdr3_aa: CSADRGNTNEQFF
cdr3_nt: TGCAGTGCTGACAGGGGGAACACCAATGAGCAGTTCTTC

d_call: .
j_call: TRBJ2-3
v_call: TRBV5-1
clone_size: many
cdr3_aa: CASSPLGRRSADTQYF
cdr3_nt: TGCGCCAGCAGCCCGCTGGGGCGGCGGTCCGCAGATACGCAGTATTTT

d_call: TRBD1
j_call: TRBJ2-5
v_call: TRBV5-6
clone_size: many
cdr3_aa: CASSLKGQGIVETQYF
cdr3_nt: TGTGCCAGCAGCTTGAAGGGACAGGGGATCGTGGAGACCCAGTACTTC

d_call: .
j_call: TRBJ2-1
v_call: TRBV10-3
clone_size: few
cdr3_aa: CAMGLGDPNEQFF
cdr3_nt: TGTGCCATGGGGCTAGGAGACCCCAATGAGCAGTTCTTC

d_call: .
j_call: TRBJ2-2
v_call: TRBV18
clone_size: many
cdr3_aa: CASQNTGELFF
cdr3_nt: TGTGCCAGCCAAAACACCGGGGAGCTGTTTTTT

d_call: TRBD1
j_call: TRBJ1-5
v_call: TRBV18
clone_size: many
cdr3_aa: CASSPYFTGVNQPQHF
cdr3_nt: TGTGCCAGCTCACCATACTTTACAGGGGTAAATCAGCCCCAGCATTTT

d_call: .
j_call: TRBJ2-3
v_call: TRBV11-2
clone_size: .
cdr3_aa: CASSLRSQTDTQYF
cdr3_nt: TGTGCCAGCAGCTTAAGAAGTCAAACGGATACGCAGTATTTT

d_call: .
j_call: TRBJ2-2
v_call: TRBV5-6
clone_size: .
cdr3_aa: CASSFQPNTGELFF
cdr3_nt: TGTGCCAGCAGCTTCCAGCCGAACACCGGGGAGCTGTTTTTT

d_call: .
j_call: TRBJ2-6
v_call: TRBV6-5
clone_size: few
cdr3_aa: CASSFLQGSSGANVLTF
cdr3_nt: TGTGCCAGCAGTTTCTTACAGGGTTCCTCTGGGGCCAACGTCCTGACTTTC

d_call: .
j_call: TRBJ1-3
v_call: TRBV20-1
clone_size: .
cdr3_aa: CSASRSGLGNTIYF
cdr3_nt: TGCAGTGCTTCTCGGTCGGGACTGGGAAACACCATATATTTT

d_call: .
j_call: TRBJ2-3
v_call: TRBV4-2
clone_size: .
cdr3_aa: CASSRPPRWDTQYF
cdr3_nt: TGTGCCAGCAGCCGACCCCCGCGATGGGATACGCAGTATTTT

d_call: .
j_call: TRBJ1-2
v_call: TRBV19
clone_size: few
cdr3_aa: CASQGTTSNYGYTF
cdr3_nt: TGTGCCAGCCAGGGGACCACATCAAACTATGGCTACACCTTC

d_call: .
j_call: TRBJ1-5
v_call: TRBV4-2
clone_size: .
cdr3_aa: CASSQETLGANQPQHF
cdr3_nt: TGTGCCAGCAGCCAAGAAACATTGGGAGCCAATCAGCCCCAGCATTTT

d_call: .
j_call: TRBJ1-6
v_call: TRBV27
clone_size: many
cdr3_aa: CASSFFDSPLHF
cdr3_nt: TGTGCCAGCAGTTTTTTTGATTCACCCCTCCACTTT

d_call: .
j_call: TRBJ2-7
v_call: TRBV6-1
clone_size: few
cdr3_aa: CASSPWTGTTHEQYF
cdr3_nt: TGTGCCAGCAGTCCCTGGACAGGGACTACCCACGAGCAGTACTTC

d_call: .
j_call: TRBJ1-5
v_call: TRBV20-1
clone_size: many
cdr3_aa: CSAKRSGGNQPQHF
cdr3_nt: TGCAGTGCTAAGAGGTCCGGGGGCAATCAGCCCCAGCATTTT

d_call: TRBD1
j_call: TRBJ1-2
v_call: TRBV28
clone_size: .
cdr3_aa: CASSLWDRGRSGYTF
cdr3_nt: TGTGCCAGCAGTTTGTGGGACAGGGGGCGATCTGGCTACACCTTC